A single sample gave rise to the 30 T cell receptor beta chains below, sequenced in a study of T cells in Graves' hyperthyroidism and ophthalmopathy. RNA transcripts yielded amplified TCR beta CDR3 regions. First-round RT-PCR of the TCR CDR3 relied on the HTBI primer set. TCRdb called the multiplex PCR reads again in MiXCR, with one record for every CDR3 protein. The sample comprises about 590,000 distinct CDR3 sequences, 13% to 15% of which are singletons, and approximately 6.4% rests with the top ten. The sample taken for sequencing was blood. The receptors originated from a woman younger than 35 with Graves' ophthalmopathy.

The genes are TRBV20-1 and TRBJ2-7, with 8 nucleotides matching TRBD2. Losses at the gene ends were 3 bases for V and 1 base for J; bases not matched to a gene: 5. The CDR3 has 14 amino acids. The germline V gene encodes CDR1 DFQATT and CDR2 SNEGSKA (reference sequence). CDR3 residues: CSARGLETSYEQYF. CDR3 sequence (DNA): TGCAGTGCTAGGGGACTAGAAACATCCTACGAGCAGTACTTC.

A remark on this clonotype: It may be a read error: a sequence one base away is much more abundant. The chain joins TRBV27 to TRBJ2-3; 8 bases are shared with TRBD2. This CDR3 region has 14 residues. CDR1 is MNHEY and CDR2 is SMNVEV in the germline V gene (reference sequence). This CDR3 reads CASLSGTNTDTRYF. In DNA form, the CDR3 reads TGTGCCAGCCTTAGCGGGACTAACACAGATACGCGGTATTTT.

This clonotype turned up a few times. The V call is TRBV20-1, the J call TRBJ1-2, with D tentatively TRBD1 (5 bases). The V and J ends lost 1 base and 4 bases respectively, with 19 bases between them. CDR3 size: 16 residues. Germline values: CDR1 DFQATT, CDR2 SNEGSKA (reference sequence). The DNA for the CDR3 is TGCAGTGCTAGAGGGCCCCGGCGGGACGGCCTCTATGGCTACACCTTC. It specifies CSARGPRRDGLYGYTF.

This clonotype has ten or more counts. V usage is TRBV5-1 and J usage is TRBJ1-1; D is uncertain. CDR1 and CDR2 (germline): SGHRS, YFSETQ. There are 13 residues in the CDR3. V lost 1 base and J 2 bases, leaving 6 bases between the germline ends. The CDR3 DNA reads as TGCGCCAGCAGCTTGACCCAAAACACTGAAGCTTTCTTT. Encoded protein: CASSLTQNTEAFF.

This clonotype came up many times. V and J are TRBV7-2 and TRBJ2-5; D ambiguous. CDR1 is SGHTA, CDR2 FQGNSA, per germline. V was trimmed by 4 bases and J by 2 bases, leaving 8 bases between them. The CDR3 is 13 residues long. The CDR3 nucleotides are TGTGCCAGCAGCTCAGGATCACAAGAGACCCAGTACTTC. Its protein product is CASSSGSQETQYF.

The table lists this clonotype with many counts. The rearrangement links TRBV10-3 to TRBJ2-1; D unclear. Germline V gene sequence: CDR1 ENHRY, CDR2 SYGVKD. The CDR3 is 14 amino acids. V lost 11 bases to trimming and J lost 4 bases, with 18 bases between them. In DNA form, the CDR3 reads TGTGCCTCCTCTCCGGGCTTAGATTACAATGAGCAGTTCTTC. Translation gives CASSPGLDYNEQFF.

This clonotype showed up many times. The J gene is TRBJ2-5, the V gene TRBV4-1; the D gene is possibly TRBD1 (6 bases). This CDR3 spans 12 amino acids. The germline CDR1 and CDR2 sequences are MGHRA and YSYEKL. Trimming removed 5 bases from V and 5 bases from J, with 9 bases in between. The CDR3 reads CASSGDMETQYF. The CDR3 DNA follows: TGCGCCAGCAGCGGGGACATGGAGACCCAGTACTTC.

This clonotype was detected ten times or more. The chain couples TRBV7-2 to TRBJ2-7; 7 bases are a match to TRBD2. The CDR3 spans 13 residues. J lost 4 bases, V lost 10 bases, and 10 bases had no gene match. Germline lookup yields CDR1 SGHTA and CDR2 FQGNSA. CDR3 sequence: CAIRAGYGYEQYF. The CDR3 DNA reads as TGTGCCATCCGAGCGGGATACGGTTACGAGCAGTACTTC.

This clonotype has at least ten counts. The chain combines TRBV28 with TRBJ1-4, with D possibly being TRBD1 (6 bases). Germline V gene sequence: CDR1 MDHEN, CDR2 SYDVKM. Trimming removed 9 bases from V and 8 bases from J, with 25 bases in between. The CDR3 consists of 16 residues. DNA for the CDR3: TGTGCCAGTGAGTTAAAGGGGACACGAGGGAAGGAAAAACTGTTTTTT. Translated, it gives CASELKGTRGKEKLFF.

The table lists this clonotype with many counts. The V gene is TRBV12-3 or TRBV12-4, the J gene TRBJ2-1; 10 positions match TRBD2. The CDR3 extends over 16 amino acids. Germline trimming cut 5 bases from V and 6 bases from J; bases unmatched to any gene: 10. CDR3 region: CASSPQSSGRINEQFF. DNA for the CDR3: TGTGCCAGCAGTCCCCAATCTAGCGGGAGAATCAATGAGCAGTTCTTC.

This clonotype was observed at least ten times. The chain combines TRBV6-5 with TRBJ1-1; the D gene is possibly TRBD1 (5 bases). The CDR3 length is 14 residues. Germline CDR1 MNHEY, CDR2 SVGAGI. Between the trimmed V and J ends, which lost 4 bases and 3 bases, there was a span of 12 bases. The DNA for the CDR3 is TGTGCCAGCAGTTCCTCCGGGGGTGACACTGAAGCTTTCTTT. Translation: CASSSSGGDTEAFF.

The table lists this clonotype with a few counts. V gene TRBV2 combines with J gene TRBJ2-5; 9 bases are a match to TRBD1. The CDR3 has 18 amino acids. CDR1 is SNHLY, CDR2 FYNNEI, per germline. Trimming removed 2 bases from V and 4 bases from J; junction bases left unmatched: 14. The CDR3 DNA is TGTGCCAGCAGTGAATACTGGGGGACAGGGACGGGCAGAGAGACCCAGTACTTC. Its protein is CASSEYWGTGTGRETQYF. The variable domain in full, with the rest retrieved from reference TRBV2 and TRBJ2-5, is EPEVTQTPSHQVTQMGQEVILRCVPISNHLYFYWYRQILGQKVEFLVSFYNNEISEKSEIFDDQFSVERPDGSNFTLKIRSTKLEDSAMYFCASSEYWGTGTGRETQYFGPGTRLLVL.

This clonotype was detected many times. The rearrangement links TRBV12-3 or TRBV12-4 to TRBJ1-1; D may be TRBD1 (5 bases). The CDR3 has 15 residues. Trimming took off 1 base at V and 1 base at J, with 10 bases between the two ends. For the CDR3, the DNA is TGTGCCAGCAGTTTAGGGGGGGTAGGGAACACTGAAGCTTTCTTT. This sequence encodes CASSLGGVGNTEAFF.

This clonotype has at least ten counts. The CDR3 bases are TGTGCCTGGGTGACAGGGGGCGCCGAGACCCAGTACTTC. It encodes CAWVTGGAETQYF. The rearrangement joins TRBV30 to TRBJ2-5, with 10 bases matching TRBD1. Germline CDR1 is GTSNPN and CDR2 is SVGIG (reference sequence). The CDR3 is 13 residues long. After removal of 5 bases from V and 5 bases from J, the junction contained 5 bases not matched to a gene.

Ten or more counts support this clonotype. V usage is TRBV2 and J usage is TRBJ1-4, with TRBD1 matching over 10 bases. This CDR3 region has 15 residues. Germline-derived CDR1 and CDR2 are SNHLY and FYNNEI. J lost 6 bases, V lost 8 bases, and 9 bases had no gene match. The CDR3 loop reads CASLGQGPDYEKLFF. For the CDR3, the DNA is TGTGCCAGCTTGGGACAGGGGCCTGACTATGAAAAACTGTTTTTT.

This clonotype was seen more than once but under ten times. V usage is TRBV7-9 and J usage is TRBJ1-1; possible D gene TRBD1, 5 bases. The CDR3 contains 12 residues. Germline V gene data show CDR1 as SEHNR and CDR2 as FQNEAQ (reference sequence). The V gene lost 10 bases and the J gene lost 4 bases, with 13 bases spanning the gap. DNA of the CDR3: TGTGCCACCATCGGGGCTGTCACTGAAGCTTTCTTT. This sequence encodes CATIGAVTEAFF. The full variable domain, rest sourced from reference TRBV7-9 and TRBJ1-1, is DTGVSQNPRHKITKRGQNVTFRCDPISEHNRLYWYRQTLGQGPEFLTYFQNEAQLEKSRLLSDRFSAERPKGSFSTLEIQRTEQGDSAMYLCATIGAVTEAFFGQGTRLTVV.

CDR3 nucleotides: TGTGCCAGTAGTATAGTGGCGGTGGGGGAGGGCTACAATGAGCAGTTCTTC. Protein sequence: CASSIVAVGEGYNEQFF. The chain joins TRBV19 to TRBJ2-1, with 7 nucleotides matching TRBD2. Germline V gene lookup returns CDR1 LNHDA and CDR2 SQIVND (reference sequence). The V gene end was trimmed by 1 base and the J gene end by 3 bases; junction bases not matched to a gene: 9. There are 17 residues in the CDR3.

This clonotype was detected only a few times. The chain carries TRBV19 and TRBJ2-7; D is unclear. Per germline, CDR1 LNHDA and CDR2 SQIVND (reference sequence). The V end lost 5 bases, the J end lost 5 bases, and 22 bases lay between the germline ends. The CDR3 sequence is 16 residues long. The CDR3 sequence: CASSFAGSKSHDEQYF. CDR3 nucleotides: TGTGCCAGTAGTTTCGCTGGGTCGAAGTCGCACGACGAGCAGTACTTC.

This clonotype was counted only a few times. The chain has TRBV10-3 and TRBJ2-1, with 7 bases identical to TRBD1. Germline trimming cut 5 bases from V and 6 bases from J; bases unmatched to any gene: 7. The CDR3 contains 14 residues. Germline V gives CDR1 ENHRY, CDR2 SYGVKD. The CDR3 reads CAISRPDRVNEQFF. The CDR3 nucleotides are TGTGCCATCAGTAGACCAGACAGGGTCAATGAGCAGTTCTTC.

This clonotype appeared once. No conserved phenylalanine or tryptophan ends this CDR3, so it is likely a read error. The chain links TRBV3-1 to TRBJ1-5, with D perhaps matching TRBD1 (5 bases). The CDR3 contains 16 residues. Germline CDR1 reads LGHDT; CDR2 reads YNNKEL (reference sequence). V was trimmed by 7 bases and J by 1 base, leaving 17 bases between them. CDR3 protein: CASTPGRGLSNQPQHL. In nucleotides, the CDR3 is TGTGCCAGCACGCCGGGAAGGGGATTGAGCAATCAGCCCCAGCATTTG.

At least ten counts were recorded for this clonotype. The J gene is TRBJ2-1, the V gene TRBV27, with D tentatively TRBD1 or TRBD2 (6 bases each). V lost 2 bases and J lost 9, with 17 bases in between. This CDR3 is built from 15 residues. Germline assignment: CDR1 MNHEY and CDR2 SMNVEV (reference sequence). CDR3 DNA sequence: TGTGCCAGCAGTTTAGGAGATCTGCCGGGGGCTGAGCAGTTCTTC. It encodes CASSLGDLPGAEQFF.

This clonotype was seen many times. Germline and junction disagree at one end, which may indicate a read error. V usage is TRBV24-1 and J usage is TRBJ2-5, with no clear D. The CDR3 runs to 18 residues. The germline V gene encodes CDR1 KGHDR and CDR2 SFDVKD. The DNA of the CDR3 is TGTGCCACCAGTGATTTTAAAAAGGGTGGGCTCCACCAAGAGACCCAATACTTC. Its translation is CATSDFKKGGLHQETQYF.

This clonotype was found many times. This chain links TRBV7-3 with TRBJ2-1, with no clear D. Trimming stripped 5 bases from V and 0 bases from J, with 17 bases between. The CDR3 totals 17 residues. Germline-derived CDR1 and CDR2 are SGHTA and FQGTGA. DNA of the CDR3: TGTGCCAGCAGCACCAGACTCCCTAATAGCTCCTACAATGAGCAGTTCTTC. Translating gives CASSTRLPNSSYNEQFF.

V is TRBV19 and J is TRBJ2-7; D perhaps matches TRBD2 (5 bases). Trimming stripped 5 bases from V and 6 bases from J, with 17 bases between. Germline V gene data show CDR1 as LNHDA and CDR2 as SQIVND (reference sequence). The CDR3 totals 14 residues. CDR3 amino acids: CASSSSTTHREQYF. The CDR3 DNA sequence: TGTGCCAGTAGTTCTTCGACTACTCATCGCGAGCAGTACTTC.

V is TRBV2 and J is TRBJ2-4; TRBD2 aligns across 9 bases. The ends lost 6 bases at V and 11 bases at J; junction bases unmatched: 17. CDR3 length: 16 residues. In germline, CDR1 is SNHLY, CDR2 FYNNEI. This CDR3 is CASSPPSGTRGSVQYF. For the CDR3, the DNA is TGTGCCAGCAGCCCCCCTAGCGGGACAAGGGGTAGCGTTCAGTACTTC.

The rearrangement joins TRBV4-1 to TRBJ2-5, with D unresolved. Germline CDR1 MGHRA, CDR2 YSYEKL. The CDR3 has 14 amino acids. V gave up 0 bases and J gave up 5 bases, with 10 bases separating them. DNA of the CDR3: TGCGCCAGCAGCCAAGATAAAGGGTGGGAGACCCAGTACTTC. Translating it yields CASSQDKGWETQYF.

This clonotype was found many times. The chain carries TRBV4-2 and TRBJ2-7, with D possibly TRBD1 on 5 matching bases. This CDR3 has 15 residues. CDR1 LGHNA and CDR2 YNFKEQ come from the germline V gene. Trimming cost V 0 bases and J 3 bases, with 12 bases left between them. CDR3 nucleotide sequence: TGTGCCAGCAGCCAAGATAGTCAGGGCGGCTACGAGCAGTACTTC. Its protein product is CASSQDSQGGYEQYF.

At least ten counts were recorded for this clonotype. The genes are TRBV24-1 and TRBJ1-1, with D perhaps matching TRBD1 (6 bases). Germline V lookup: CDR1 KGHDR, CDR2 SFDVKD. The V end was cut by 7 bases, the J end by 1 base, with 12 bases between. There are 14 residues in the CDR3. The CDR3 reads CATRPSGANTEAFF. For the CDR3, the DNA is TGTGCCACCAGACCCTCAGGGGCGAACACTGAAGCTTTCTTT.

This clonotype was counted ten times or more. DNA for the CDR3: TGTGCCAGCAGTTTGGGGGGGGTTTCCAAAAACATTCAGTACTTC. Protein sequence: CASSLGGVSKNIQYF. The gene calls are TRBV6-1 and TRBJ2-4, with 7 bases matching TRBD2. The CDR3 extends over 15 amino acids. The J segment lost 2 bases and the V segment lost 5 bases, leaving 6 bases of the junction unmatched. The germline CDR1 and CDR2 sequences are MNHNS and SASEGT.

The chain has TRBV20-1 and TRBJ1-4, with D hard to call. Trimming left V 2 bases short and J 4 bases short, with 8 bases between. The CDR3 sequence is 13 residues long. Germline CDR1 and CDR2: DFQATT and SNEGSKA (reference sequence). CDR3 DNA sequence: TGCAGTGCTAGAATCAAGCATAATGAAAAACTGTTTTTT. Its protein product is CSARIKHNEKLFF.